Following are 14 T cell receptor beta chains from one sample sequenced in a study of T cell repertoires in cytomegalovirus infection. What these receptors recognize is not known. TCRdb used MiXCR to reprocess the reads, holding one entry per CDR3 protein. The sample has about 830,000 distinct CDR3 sequences, approximately 32% seen once. Sequencing used cultured CD8+ T cells from PBMCs, obtained from culture after CMV antigen stimulation. Receptors were obtained from a human donor in good health (CMV status not recorded). Some clones in this sample may be carry-over from other donors' samples.

The rearrangement links TRBV27 to TRBJ2-2; TRBD2 aligns across 10 bases. CDR1 and CDR2 (germline): MNHEY, SMNVEV (reference sequence). The CDR3 sequence is 15 residues long. With 6 bases clipped from V and 3 bases from J, the junction kept 4 bases outside the gene matches. The chain's CDR3 is CASRGLAAYTGELFF. CDR3 bases: TGTGCCAGCAGAGGACTAGCGGCTTACACCGGGGAGCTGTTTTTT.

CDR3 residues: CASRSELNTEAFF. Written as DNA, the CDR3 is TGTGCCAGTAGATCGGAGTTGAACACTGAAGCTTTCTTT. The rearrangement joins TRBV19 to TRBJ1-1; D is ambiguous. The germline gives CDR1 LNHDA, CDR2 SQIVND (reference sequence). CDR3 length equals 13 residues. Trimming left V 6 bases short and J 0 bases short, with 8 bases between.

The chain carries TRBV6-5 and TRBJ2-3; 13 nucleotides match TRBD2. This CDR3 has 18 amino acids. Germline CDR1 MNHEY, CDR2 SVGAGI. The V and J ends lost 6 bases and 0 bases, in that order; junction bases with no gene match: 9. CDR3 region: CASSLTSGGDLSTDTQYF. The CDR3 nucleotides are TGTGCCAGCAGCCTCACTAGCGGGGGGGACTTAAGCACAGATACGCAGTATTTT.

This clonotype was counted between two and nine times. The V call is TRBV4-1, the J call TRBJ2-3, with TRBD2 matching 12 bases. The CDR3 loop spans 17 amino acids. V lost 3 bases, J lost 5 bases, and 9 bases stayed unmatched. Germline CDR1 and CDR2: MGHRA and YSYEKL. For the CDR3, the DNA is TGCGCCAGCAGCCATCCCTTGACTAGCGGGGGAATAGATACGCAGTATTTT. Protein sequence: CASSHPLTSGGIDTQYF.

This chain uses TRBV25-1 with TRBJ2-5; no definite D call. Trimming removed 0 bases from V and 5 bases from J, with 16 bases in between. Germline V lookup: CDR1 MGHDK, CDR2 SYGVNS. This CDR3 is built from 16 residues. The CDR3 reads CASSEYRGPPMETQYF. CDR3 sequence (DNA): TGTGCCAGCAGTGAATATAGAGGCCCCCCGATGGAGACCCAGTACTTC.

There are many counts of this clonotype. The chain uses TRBV7-9 and TRBJ2-5; 12 nucleotides agree with TRBD2. This CDR3 is 16 amino acids long. CDR1 is SEHNR, CDR2 FQNEAQ, per germline (reference sequence). V was clipped by 4 bases and J by 1 base; unmatched bases: 4. The CDR3 loop reads CASSSRLAGAQETQYF. The CDR3 DNA reads as TGTGCCAGCAGCTCCCGACTAGCGGGGGCCCAAGAGACCCAGTACTTC.

The rearrangement joins TRBV7-9 to TRBJ2-5, with TRBD2 matching over 8 bases. The CDR3 consists of 14 residues. Germline CDR1 reads SEHNR; CDR2 reads FQNEAQ (reference sequence). The V and J ends lost 4 bases and 4 bases, in that order; junction bases with no gene match: 5. Written as DNA, the CDR3 is TGTGCCAGCAGCTCCGGGACTAGTGCAGAGACCCAGTACTTC. As protein: CASSSGTSAETQYF.

Only a few counts were recorded for this clonotype. This chain links TRBV28 with TRBJ1-3; D may be TRBD1 (5 bases). The CDR3 totals 12 residues. CDR1 is MDHEN, CDR2 SYDVKM, per germline. V dropped 11 bases and J dropped 2 bases, with 10 bases sitting between them. This CDR3 reads CACGGTGNTIYF. CDR3 DNA: TGTGCCTGTGGGGGGACTGGAAACACCATATATTTT.

This clonotype was detected ten times or more. This chain uses TRBV7-6 with TRBJ2-1; no firm D call. CDR1 and CDR2 (germline): SGHVS, FNYEAQ. The CDR3 extends over 15 amino acids. Deletions cut 5 bases from V and 5 bases from J, with 16 bases between. The CDR3 reads CASSNRAQKDNEQFF. The CDR3 bases are TGTGCCAGCAGCAACCGGGCCCAGAAGGACAATGAGCAGTTCTTC.

This clonotype was seen a single time. V usage is TRBV7-9 and J usage is TRBJ1-5; D gene uncertain. V was clipped by 2 bases and J by 5 bases, with 10 bases between them. Looked up from germline, CDR1 is SEHNR and CDR2 is FQNEAQ (reference sequence). The CDR3 is made up of 14 amino acids. CDR3 amino acids: CASSLSGIDQPQHF. In DNA form, the CDR3 reads TGTGCCAGCAGCTTATCGGGGATAGATCAGCCCCAGCATTTT. Complete variable domain (other parts from reference TRBV7-9 and TRBJ1-5): DTGVSQNPRHKITKRGQNVTFRCDPISEHNRLYWYRQTLGQGPEFLTYFQNEAQLEKSRLLSDRFSAERPKGSFSTLEIQRTEQGDSAMYLCASSLSGIDQPQHFGDGTRLSIL.

This clonotype was found a few times. The CDR3 reads CASSRPPAETQYF. Here the CDR3 DNA reads TGTGCCAGCTCACGACCTCCTGCGGAGACCCAGTACTTC. V is TRBV18 and J is TRBJ2-5; D is unresolved. The V gene's germline CDR1 is KGHSH and CDR2 LQKENI. Trimming removed 4 bases from V and 5 bases from J, with 11 bases in between. The CDR3 is 13 residues long.

This clonotype showed up many times. The J gene is TRBJ2-1, the V gene TRBV7-2; TRBD2 might be the D (6 bases). The V end was cut by 5 bases, the J end by 6 bases, with 14 bases between. The CDR3 runs 14 residues. Germline-derived CDR1 and CDR2 are SGHTA and FQGNSA. The CDR3 reads CASSPTGLSNEQFF. The CDR3 region has the DNA TGTGCCAGCAGCCCAACCGGACTAAGCAATGAGCAGTTCTTC.

Only a few counts were recorded for this clonotype. The V and J genes are TRBV13 and TRBJ1-5; D ambiguous. CDR3 length: 13 amino acids. Germline lookup yields CDR1 PRHDT and CDR2 FYEKMQ (reference sequence). Trimming stripped 3 bases from V and 3 bases from J, with 6 bases between. CDR3 coding DNA: TGTGCCAGCAGCTTTCAGGCCAATCAGCCCCAGCATTTT. Protein product: CASSFQANQPQHF.

The V and J genes are TRBV20-1 and TRBJ2-1; D remains unclear. The CDR3 contains 10 residues. The ends were cut back, 5 bases at V and 12 bases at J, with 11 bases in the middle. Per germline, CDR1 DFQATT and CDR2 SNEGSKA (reference sequence). CDR3 sequence: CSARPRGQFF. The CDR3 nucleotides are TGCAGTGCTCGTCCCCGCGGGCAGTTCTTC.